Sequencing of this TCR beta chain was carried out in a study of OX40 agonist ivuxolimab in advanced cancers. CDR1 MDHEN and CDR2 SYDVKM come from the germline V gene. The junction had 5 bases not matched to a gene; V was cut back by 5 bases and J by 0 bases. The CDR3 sequence is 15 residues long. TCRdb's copy holds only in-frame clones and misses some; the assay was immunoSEQ multiplex PCR. The sample lists tens of thousands of clones, approximately 88% occurring once. This sequence originates from an adult with an advanced solid tumor such as melanoma, head and neck, liver or kidney cancer. The sequencing used CD4+ or CD8+ T cells sorted from blood, collected in a trial of the OX40 agonist ivuxolimab. This chain uses TRBV28 with TRBJ2-7, with 9 bases aligning to TRBD2. CDR3 nucleotide sequence: TGTGCCAGCAGTATAACTAGCGGGTCCTCCTACGAGCAGTACTTC. This sequence encodes CASSITSGSSYEQYF.